Following are 23 T cell receptor beta chains from one sample sequenced in a study of T cells in Graves' hyperthyroidism and ophthalmopathy. Amplification of TCR beta CDR3 regions used RNA as the template. The HTBI primer set drove a first-round RT-PCR of the TCR CDR3. TCRdb used MiXCR to reprocess the multiplex PCR reads, holding one entry per CDR3 protein. The table lists 300,000 to 400,000 distinct CDR3 sequences, over 15% of them singletons. The specimen was blood. The source is a woman in her forties or fifties with Graves' hyperthyroidism.

The chain combines TRBV6-4 with TRBJ1-2, with 7 nucleotides matching TRBD1. In germline, CDR1 is MRHNA, CDR2 SNTAGT. J gave up 1 base and V 2 bases, and 10 bases lay outside the gene matches. The CDR3 contains 17 residues. In DNA form, the CDR3 reads TGTGCCAGCAGTGACCCCTCCCGACAGGGATTTAACTATGGCTACACCTTC. This translates into CASSDPSRQGFNYGYTF.

A single count supports this clonotype. The junction and the germline gene differ at one end; a read error may be behind it. The CDR3: CASSLCLVVSLSRERWDEQYF. In DNA, the CDR3 is TGTGCTAGCAGCTTATGCCTCGTGGTTTCGTTGTCGCGGGAGAGGTGGGACGAGCAGTACTTC. This sequence joins TRBV7-7 and TRBJ2-7; TRBD2 agrees at 7 bases. The CDR3 sequence is 21 residues long. Germline V gene lookup returns CDR1 SSHAT and CDR2 FNYEAQ (reference sequence).

This clonotype has a count of ten or more. The chain combines TRBV12-3 or TRBV12-4 with TRBJ1-4, with TRBD1 matching over 7 bases. The CDR3 length is 14 residues. Trimming removed 5 bases from V and 8 bases from J; junction bases left unmatched: 8. CDR3 in amino acids: CASSPQGWNEKLFF. Here the CDR3 DNA reads TGTGCCAGCAGTCCACAGGGGTGGAACGAAAAACTGTTTTTT.

The V and J genes are TRBV27 and TRBJ1-5; no reliable D call. The germline gives CDR1 MNHEY, CDR2 SMNVEV (reference sequence). There are 15 residues in the CDR3. Between the trimmed V and J ends, which lost 6 bases and 0 bases, there was a span of 12 bases. The chain's CDR3 is CASRRTGNSNQPQHF. The DNA for the CDR3 is TGTGCCAGCAGGAGGACGGGTAATAGCAATCAGCCCCAGCATTTT.

This clonotype has only a few counts. The rearrangement joins TRBV7-8 to TRBJ2-1; 11 bases are shared with TRBD2. The CDR3 runs to 17 residues. V dropped 1 base and J dropped 0; count of bases not matched to a gene: 2. Germline lookup yields CDR1 SGHVS and CDR2 FQNEAQ. Here the CDR3 reads CASSLVSGGASYNEQFF. The CDR3 DNA reads TGTGCCAGCAGCTTAGTTAGCGGGGGGGCCTCCTACAATGAGCAGTTCTTC.

This clonotype showed up just a few times. The chain carries TRBV10-3 and TRBJ1-3; D gene unclear. This CDR3 has 15 residues. CDR1 is ENHRY, CDR2 SYGVKD, per germline. V lost 5 bases to trimming and J lost 0 bases, with 11 bases between them. The chain's CDR3 is CAISFGPSSGNTIYF. The CDR3 bases are TGTGCCATCAGTTTCGGACCGTCCTCTGGAAACACCATATATTTT.

In this sample, this clonotype turned up many times. V gene TRBV7-2 combines with J gene TRBJ2-3; 13 positions match TRBD2. CDR1 and CDR2 from the germline V gene are SGHTA and FQGNSA. V lost 5 bases, J lost 3 bases, and 11 bases stayed unmatched. This CDR3 region has 18 residues. The CDR3, as DNA: TGTGCCAGCAGCCCCTCCGAGACTAGCGGGGGGCGAACAGATACGCAGTATTTT. Its protein product is CASSPSETSGGRTDTQYF.

Concerning this clonotype: This may be a read error, as it is one base from a much larger clone. The chain is built from TRBV6-1 and TRBJ2-1, with 8 bases fitting TRBD2. Germline V gene lookup returns CDR1 MNHNS and CDR2 SASEGT. CDR3 length: 14 residues. V trimming: 1 base; J trimming: 8 bases; junction bases outside the gene matches: 4. CDR3 in amino acids: CASSEDRAGDEQFF. As DNA, the CDR3 is TGTGCCAGCAGTGAAGATCGAGCGGGGGATGAGCAGTTCTTC.

The rearrangement joins TRBV4-1 to TRBJ1-1; TRBD1 matches 8 bases. Germline V gene sequence: CDR1 MGHRA, CDR2 YSYEKL. V was pared by 1 base and J by 3 bases, with 1 base of the junction left unmatched. The CDR3 runs to 14 residues. CDR3 sequence: CASSQAQGDTEAFF. The CDR3 DNA follows: TGCGCCAGCAGCCAAGCACAGGGGGACACTGAAGCTTTCTTT.

This clonotype showed up just a few times. The chain joins TRBV15 to TRBJ1-5; maybe TRBD1 (5 bases). CDR1 and CDR2 from the germline V gene are LNHNV and YYDKDF (reference sequence). The CDR3 runs to 15 residues. V dropped 0 bases and J dropped 3 bases, with 9 bases sitting between them. CDR3 DNA: TGTGCCACCAGCAGAGATAGGGGACCCAATCAGCCCCAGCATTTT. Residues: CATSRDRGPNQPQHF.

In the case of this clonotype: Because the CDR3 is missing its conserved closing phenylalanine or tryptophan, this is likely a read error. This chain joins TRBV3-1 and TRBJ2-5; D tentatively reads TRBD1 or TRBD2 (5 bases each). Trimming shortened V by 4 bases and J by 11 bases, and 11 bases separated the two germline ends. The germline CDR1 and CDR2 sequences are LGHDT and YNNKEL (reference sequence). The CDR3 covers 11 residues. The CDR3 here is CASSPPGPQYV. CDR3 coding DNA: TGTGCCAGCAGCCCGCCGGGACCTCAGTACGTC.

The chain recombines TRBV28 with TRBJ1-1; weak D call: TRBD1 (6 bases). CDR1 and CDR2 (germline): MDHEN, SYDVKM. V shed 6 bases and J shed 1 base, with 15 bases lying between them. CDR3 size: 15 residues. CDR3 DNA: TGTGCCAGCAGGACACAGGGACCAGGGAACACTGAAGCTTTCTTT. Its translation is CASRTQGPGNTEAFF.

There are a few counts of this clonotype. V usage is TRBV6-1 and J usage is TRBJ2-7; the match to TRBD1 covers 7 bases. The CDR3 runs 15 residues. Germline V lookup: CDR1 MNHNS, CDR2 SASEGT. V trimming: 5 bases; J trimming: 3 bases; junction bases outside the gene matches: 10. For the CDR3, the DNA is TGTGCCAGCAGTCCCGACAGGGCCGACGTCTACGAGCAGTACGTC. Protein: CASSPDRADVYEQYV.

In its sample, this clonotype was seen many times. The J gene is TRBJ2-7, the V gene TRBV28, with 9 bases matching TRBD1. Germline-derived CDR1 and CDR2 are MDHEN and SYDVKM. Losses at the gene ends were 6 bases for V and 3 bases for J; bases not matched to a gene: 6. This CDR3 contains 14 residues. This chain's CDR3 is CASRRGTGYYEQYF. CDR3 bases: TGTGCCAGCAGACGCGGGACAGGGTACTACGAGCAGTACTTC.

This clonotype was seen more than once but under ten times. This chain connects TRBV12-3 or TRBV12-4 to TRBJ2-5; TRBD2 aligns across 13 bases. The V segment lost 3 bases and the J segment 4 bases; nucleotides outside the gene matches: 8. The CDR3 has 17 amino acids. For the CDR3, the DNA is TGTGCCAGCAGTTTGATCCCACTAGCGGGGGGGCCAGAGACCCAGTACTTC. Protein product: CASSLIPLAGGPETQYF.

The rearrangement uses TRBV10-1 and TRBJ1-1; weak D call: TRBD1 (6 bases). This CDR3 comprises 16 residues. From germline, CDR1 is WNHNN and CDR2 SYGVQD (reference sequence). The V gene lost 7 bases and the J gene lost 1 base, with 19 bases spanning the gap. The CDR3 DNA reads TGCGCCAGCAAAGCAGGGGTCTTCTTCGGGAACACTGAAGCTTTCTTT. Translation gives CASKAGVFFGNTEAFF.

This clonotype was observed once. This chain joins TRBV30 and TRBJ2-6, with 7 bases identical to TRBD1. V gave up 6 bases and J gave up 5 bases; unmatched junction bases: 4. This CDR3 is 13 amino acids long. CDR1 and CDR2 from the germline V gene are GTSNPN and SVGIG (reference sequence). CDR3 sequence (DNA): TGTGCCTGCCAGACAGGGTGGGCCAACGTCCTGACTTTC. Translation: CACQTGWANVLTF.

This clonotype appeared many times. This sequence joins TRBV30 and TRBJ1-2, with a weak D call TRBD1 (5 bases). Germline CDR1 and CDR2: GTSNPN and SVGIG (reference sequence). The CDR3 is made up of 12 amino acids. V shed 1 base and J shed 6 bases, with 9 bases lying between them. The CDR3 region is CAWSETRDGYTF. The CDR3 DNA sequence: TGTGCCTGGAGTGAGACCAGGGATGGCTACACCTTC.

This clonotype was found many times. The chain uses TRBV2 and TRBJ2-5; weak D call: TRBD2 (7 bases). Trimming pared 5 bases from V and 4 bases from J, leaving 17 bases between. Germline V gene sequence: CDR1 SNHLY, CDR2 FYNNEI. The CDR3 is made up of 15 amino acids. For the CDR3, the DNA is TGTGCCAGCAGTCCCTGGGGGGGGCTTTTAGAGACCCAGTACTTC. It translates to CASSPWGGLLETQYF.

This clonotype was seen only a few times. This chain links TRBV5-1 with TRBJ2-2, with TRBD2 matching over 10 bases. Germline V gives CDR1 SGHRS, CDR2 YFSETQ. The V segment lost 4 bases and the J segment 3 bases; nucleotides outside the gene matches: 3. The CDR3 length is 15 residues. The chain's CDR3 is CASSALAGDTGELFF. The CDR3 DNA sequence: TGCGCCAGCAGCGCTCTAGCGGGGGACACCGGGGAGCTGTTTTTT.

There are many counts of this clonotype. The chain uses TRBV5-5 and TRBJ2-1; D unclear. Trimming stripped 1 base from V and 6 bases from J, with 11 bases between. This CDR3 has 14 amino acids. Germline values: CDR1 SGHKS, CDR2 YYEKEE (reference sequence). The CDR3: CASSLIVGSNEQFF. The CDR3 DNA reads as TGTGCCAGCAGCTTGATCGTGGGTTCCAATGAGCAGTTCTTC. Full variable domain (missing parts from reference TRBV5-5 and TRBJ2-1): DAGVTQSPTHLIKTRGQQVTLRCSPISGHKSVSWYQQVLGQGPQFIFQYYEKEERGRGNFPDRFSARQFPNYSSELNVNALLLGDSALYLCASSLIVGSNEQFFGPGTRLTVL.

This clonotype was detected only a few times. The rearrangement uses TRBV29-1 and TRBJ2-1; D call uncertain. Germline-derived CDR1 and CDR2 are SQVTM and ANQGSEA. Trimming pared 6 bases from V and 4 bases from J, leaving 10 bases between. CDR3 length: 12 residues. Written as DNA, the CDR3 is TGCAGCGTGGCAGAAGTTTACAATGAGCAGTTCTTC. Its protein product is CSVAEVYNEQFF.

Written as DNA, the CDR3 is TGCAGTGCTAGTCTGCAGGGGGCGACAGATACGCAGTATTTT. Its translation: CSASLQGATDTQYF. The chain couples TRBV20-1 to TRBJ2-3, with 8 bases matching TRBD1. The CDR3 spans 14 residues. The germline V gene has CDR1 DFQATT and CDR2 SNEGSKA (reference sequence). V was pared by 3 bases and J by 3 bases, with 5 bases of the junction left unmatched.